Presented here are 10 T cell receptor beta chains from one specimen sequenced in a study of shared T cell receptors in the human thymus. Data came from immunoSEQ multiplex PCR; TCRdb stores just in-frame clones and leaves some out. The sample carries hundreds of thousands of clones, more than 75% recorded once. The data also belong to a second study, concerning human thymus T cells.

The sequencing sample was made of thymocytes. These receptors all stem from a boy under three years old with a congenital heart defect.

The rearrangement uses TRBV7-2 and TRBJ1-3; TRBD1 matches 7 bases. Looked up from germline, CDR1 is SGHTA and CDR2 is FQGNSA. This CDR3 is built from 14 residues. The V and J ends lost 7 bases and 4 bases, in that order; junction bases with no gene match: 7. The chain's CDR3 is CASTRDSLGNTIYF. The DNA of the CDR3 is TGTGCCAGCACCAGGGACAGCCTCGGAAACACCATATATTTT. The whole variable domain, remainder taken from reference TRBV7-2 and TRBJ1-3, is GAGVSQSPSNKVTEKGKDVELRCDPISGHTALYWYRQSLGQGLEFLIYFQGNSAPDKSGLPSDRFSAERTGGSVSTLTIQRTQQEDSAVYLCASTRDSLGNTIYFGEGSWLTVV.

This clone occurred once. The chain links TRBV10-3 to TRBJ2-5; D might be TRBD2 (6 bases). The CDR3 runs to 13 residues. Trimming pared 5 bases from V and 4 bases from J, leaving 11 bases between. Germline values: CDR1 ENHRY, CDR2 SYGVKD. The CDR3 loop reads CAISTGEGETQYF. The CDR3 nucleotides read TGTGCCATCAGTACGGGAGAGGGAGAGACCCAGTACTTC.

The V gene is TRBV2, the J gene TRBJ2-5; perhaps TRBD2 as D (5 bases). This CDR3 is built from 13 residues. Trimming removed 6 bases from V and 7 bases from J, with 15 bases in between. Germline V gene data show CDR1 as SNHLY and CDR2 as FYNNEI. CDR3: CASSGELRGTQYF. CDR3 bases: TGTGCCAGCAGCGGGGAATTACGGGGGACCCAGTACTTC.

This sequence joins TRBV5-1 and TRBJ1-1, with D unresolved. Trimming took off 0 bases at V and 6 bases at J, with 12 bases between the two ends. Germline values: CDR1 SGHRS, CDR2 YFSETQ. The CDR3 contains 14 residues. In DNA, the CDR3 is TGCGCCAGCAGCTTGGGGGTAAAGGAGGCTGAAGCTTTCTTT. It is translated as CASSLGVKEAEAFF. The full variable domain, completed using reference TRBV5-1 and TRBJ1-1, is KAGVTQTPRYLIKTRGQQVTLSCSPISGHRSVSWYQQTPGQGLQFLFEYFSETQRNKGNFPGRFSGRQFSNSRSEMNVSTLELGDSALYLCASSLGVKEAEAFFGQGTRLTVV.

The chain combines TRBV4-1 with TRBJ2-7; 14 positions match TRBD2. The CDR3 runs to 20 residues. V was pared by 2 bases and J by 4 bases, with 16 bases of the junction left unmatched. The germline CDR1 and CDR2 sequences are MGHRA and YSYEKL. The CDR3 is CASSQLPRLAGGGRVYEQYF. The CDR3 bases are TGCGCCAGCAGCCAACTACCCCGACTAGCGGGAGGGGGGAGGGTATACGAGCAGTACTTC.

This chain uses TRBV9 with TRBJ2-3; 9 bases fit TRBD2. Germline values: CDR1 SGDLS, CDR2 YYNGEE. The CDR3 has 17 residues. The V and J ends lost 3 bases and 6 bases, in that order; junction bases with no gene match: 14. The CDR3 sequence: CASSGTLSGSIGDTQYF. CDR3 bases: TGTGCCAGCAGCGGGACCCTTAGCGGGAGCATCGGGGATACGCAGTATTTT.

The chain uses TRBV29-1 and TRBJ1-1; 7 bases are a match to TRBD1. Trimming took 7 bases from V and 3 from J; bases not matched to a gene: 8. CDR3 size: 13 residues. Germline CDR1 and CDR2: SQVTM and ANQGSEA. The DNA for the CDR3 is TGCAGCGGACCCACAGGGGTAGACACTGAAGCTTTCTTT. Protein: CSGPTGVDTEAFF.

The chain employs TRBV15 and TRBJ2-1, with TRBD2 matching 10 bases. The V and J ends lost 4 bases and 3 bases, in that order; junction bases with no gene match: 15. CDR1 and CDR2 from the germline V gene are LNHNV and YYDKDF (reference sequence). The CDR3 is made up of 19 amino acids. The CDR3 region is CATSKEGSGREGLYNEQFF. CDR3 DNA: TGTGCCACCAGCAAGGAAGGGAGCGGGAGGGAGGGCCTCTACAATGAGCAGTTCTTC.

J is TRBJ2-5 and V is TRBV15; TRBD1 might be the D (7 bases). Germline assignment: CDR1 LNHNV and CDR2 YYDKDF (reference sequence). The CDR3 extends over 18 amino acids. V lost 3 bases to trimming and J lost 3 bases, with 23 bases between them. The CDR3 coding sequence is TGTGCCACCAGCAGTGGGGTTTGGCCAGGGGGGATGGAAGAGACCCAGTACTTC. Protein: CATSSGVWPGGMEETQYF.

This clone is a singleton in its sample. V gene TRBV7-9 combines with J gene TRBJ2-5; possible D gene TRBD2, 7 bases. This CDR3 contains 14 residues. CDR1 is SEHNR and CDR2 is FQNEAQ in the germline V gene (reference sequence). The V end lost 4 bases, the J end lost 5 bases, and 14 bases lay between the germline ends. CDR3 amino acids: CASSSRGGGETQYF. CDR3 DNA: TGTGCCAGCAGCTCGAGGGGGGGAGGGGAGACCCAGTACTTC.